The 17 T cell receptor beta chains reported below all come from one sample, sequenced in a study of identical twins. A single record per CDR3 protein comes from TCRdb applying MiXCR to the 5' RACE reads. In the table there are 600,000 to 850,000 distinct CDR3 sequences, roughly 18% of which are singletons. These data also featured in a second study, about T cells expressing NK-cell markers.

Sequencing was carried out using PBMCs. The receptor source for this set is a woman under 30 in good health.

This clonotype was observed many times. This CDR3 reads CATSGHGTAKGEQFF. DNA of the CDR3: TGTGCCACCAGTGGACACGGGACAGCGAAGGGTGAGCAGTTCTTC. V gene TRBV24-1 combines with J gene TRBJ2-1; 7 bases are a match to TRBD1. Germline V lookup: CDR1 KGHDR, CDR2 SFDVKD. V trimming: 5 bases; J trimming: 9 bases; junction bases outside the gene matches: 12. The length of the CDR3 is 15 residues.

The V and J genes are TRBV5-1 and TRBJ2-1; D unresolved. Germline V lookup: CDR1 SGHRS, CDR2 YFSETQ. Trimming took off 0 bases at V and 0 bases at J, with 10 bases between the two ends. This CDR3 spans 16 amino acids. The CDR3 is CASSLGVTSSYNEQFF. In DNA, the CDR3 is TGCGCCAGCAGCTTGGGAGTCACCAGCTCCTACAATGAGCAGTTCTTC.

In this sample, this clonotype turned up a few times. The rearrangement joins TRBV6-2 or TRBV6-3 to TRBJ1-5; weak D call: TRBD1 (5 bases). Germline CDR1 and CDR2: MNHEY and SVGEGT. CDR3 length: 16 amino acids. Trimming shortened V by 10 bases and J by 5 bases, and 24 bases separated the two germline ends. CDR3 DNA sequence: TGTGCCACCAAACCGGTAGGACAAGGAGGATATCAGCCCCAGCATTTT. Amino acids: CATKPVGQGGYQPQHF.

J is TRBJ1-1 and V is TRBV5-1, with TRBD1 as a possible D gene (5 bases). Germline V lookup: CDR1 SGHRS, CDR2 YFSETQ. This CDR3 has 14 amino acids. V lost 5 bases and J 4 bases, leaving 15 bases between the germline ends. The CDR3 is CASRKSHGGTEAFF. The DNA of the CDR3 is TGCGCCAGCAGAAAGTCCCACGGGGGCACTGAAGCTTTCTTT.

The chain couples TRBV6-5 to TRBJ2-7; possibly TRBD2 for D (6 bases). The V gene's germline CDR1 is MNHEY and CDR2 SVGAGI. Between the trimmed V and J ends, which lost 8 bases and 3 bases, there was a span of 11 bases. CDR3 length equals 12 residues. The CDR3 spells CASGTPIYEQYF. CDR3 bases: TGTGCCAGCGGGACTCCCATCTACGAGCAGTACTTC.

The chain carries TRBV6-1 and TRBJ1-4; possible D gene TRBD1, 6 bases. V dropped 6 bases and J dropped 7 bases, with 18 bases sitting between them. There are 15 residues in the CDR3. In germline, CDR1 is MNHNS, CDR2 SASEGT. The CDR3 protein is CASRITWTAPEKLFF. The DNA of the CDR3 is TGTGCCAGCAGGATTACCTGGACAGCCCCTGAAAAACTGTTTTTT.

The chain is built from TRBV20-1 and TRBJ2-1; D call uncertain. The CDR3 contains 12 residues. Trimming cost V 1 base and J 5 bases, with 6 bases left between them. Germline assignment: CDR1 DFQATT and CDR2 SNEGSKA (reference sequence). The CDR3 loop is CSARARHNEQFF. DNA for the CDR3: TGCAGTGCTAGAGCCAGGCACAATGAGCAGTTCTTC.

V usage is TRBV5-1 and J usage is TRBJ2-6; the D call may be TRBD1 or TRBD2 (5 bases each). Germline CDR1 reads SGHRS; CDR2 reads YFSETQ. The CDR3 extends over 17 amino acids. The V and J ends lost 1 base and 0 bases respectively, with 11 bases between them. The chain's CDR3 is CASSLRQGVSGANVLTF. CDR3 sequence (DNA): TGCGCCAGCAGCTTGAGGCAGGGAGTCTCTGGGGCCAACGTCCTGACTTTC.

The CDR3 nucleotides read TGCAGCGTTTCAGCAGGACTTAATGGCTACACCTTC. It encodes CSVSAGLNGYTF. The V call is TRBV29-1, the J call TRBJ1-2; D is ambiguous. The germline CDR1 and CDR2 sequences are SQVTM and ANQGSEA. The CDR3 spans 12 residues. V lost 5 bases and J 6 bases, leaving 13 bases between the germline ends.

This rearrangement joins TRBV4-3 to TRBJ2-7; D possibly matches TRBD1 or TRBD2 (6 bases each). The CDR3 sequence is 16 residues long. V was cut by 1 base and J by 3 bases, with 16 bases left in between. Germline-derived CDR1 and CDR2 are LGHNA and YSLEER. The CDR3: CASSQVGGHGGYEQYF. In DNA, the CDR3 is TGCGCCAGCAGCCAAGTAGGGGGACACGGGGGCTACGAGCAGTACTTC.

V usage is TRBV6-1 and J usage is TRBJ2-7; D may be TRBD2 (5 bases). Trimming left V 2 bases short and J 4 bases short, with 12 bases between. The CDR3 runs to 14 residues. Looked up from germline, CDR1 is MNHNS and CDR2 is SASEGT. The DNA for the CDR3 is TGTGCCAGCAGTGAACCGAGGGAGCGGTACGAGCAGTACTTC. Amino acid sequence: CASSEPRERYEQYF.

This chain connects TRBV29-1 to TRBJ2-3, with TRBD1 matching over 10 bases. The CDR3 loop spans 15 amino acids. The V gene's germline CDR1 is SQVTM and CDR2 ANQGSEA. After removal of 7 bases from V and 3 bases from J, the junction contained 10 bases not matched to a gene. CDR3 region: CSATGRDRGTDTQYF. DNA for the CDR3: TGCAGCGCGACCGGCCGGGACAGGGGTACAGATACGCAGTATTTT.

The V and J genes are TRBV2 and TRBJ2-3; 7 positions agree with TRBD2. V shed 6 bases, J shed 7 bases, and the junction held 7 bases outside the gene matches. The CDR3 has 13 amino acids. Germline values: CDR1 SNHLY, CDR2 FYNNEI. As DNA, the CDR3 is TGTGCCAGCAGAGGACTAGTTCTGAATACGCAGTATTTT. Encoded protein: CASRGLVLNTQYF.

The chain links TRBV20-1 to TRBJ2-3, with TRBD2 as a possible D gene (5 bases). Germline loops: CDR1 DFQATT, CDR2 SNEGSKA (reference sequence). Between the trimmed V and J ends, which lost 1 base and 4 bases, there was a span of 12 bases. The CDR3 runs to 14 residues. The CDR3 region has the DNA TGCAGTGCTAGAGTAGATCGGGGTTCAGATACGCAGTATTTT. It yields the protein CSARVDRGSDTQYF.

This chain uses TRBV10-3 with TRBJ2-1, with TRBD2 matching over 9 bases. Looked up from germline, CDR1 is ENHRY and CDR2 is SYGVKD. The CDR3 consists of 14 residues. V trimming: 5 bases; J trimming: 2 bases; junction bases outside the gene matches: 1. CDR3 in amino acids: CAISRGGAYNEQFF. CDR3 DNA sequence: TGTGCCATCAGTCGCGGGGGGGCCTACAATGAGCAGTTCTTC.

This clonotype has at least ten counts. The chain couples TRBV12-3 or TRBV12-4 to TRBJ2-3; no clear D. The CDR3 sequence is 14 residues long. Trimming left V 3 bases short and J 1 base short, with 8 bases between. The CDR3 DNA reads TGTGCCAGCAGTTTGGGGTACGGCACAGATACGCAGTATTTT. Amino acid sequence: CASSLGYGTDTQYF.

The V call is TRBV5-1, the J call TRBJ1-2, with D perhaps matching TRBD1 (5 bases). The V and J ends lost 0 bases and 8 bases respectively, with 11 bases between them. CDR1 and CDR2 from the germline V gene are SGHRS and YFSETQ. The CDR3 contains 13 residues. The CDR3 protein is CASSLVMQGGYTF. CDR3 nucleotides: TGCGCCAGCAGCTTGGTAATGCAGGGCGGCTACACCTTC. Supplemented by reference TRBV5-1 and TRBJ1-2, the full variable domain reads KAGVTQTPRYLIKTRGQQVTLSCSPISGHRSVSWYQQTPGQGLQFLFEYFSETQRNKGNFPGRFSGRQFSNSRSEMNVSTLELGDSALYLCASSLVMQGGYTFGSGTRLTVV.